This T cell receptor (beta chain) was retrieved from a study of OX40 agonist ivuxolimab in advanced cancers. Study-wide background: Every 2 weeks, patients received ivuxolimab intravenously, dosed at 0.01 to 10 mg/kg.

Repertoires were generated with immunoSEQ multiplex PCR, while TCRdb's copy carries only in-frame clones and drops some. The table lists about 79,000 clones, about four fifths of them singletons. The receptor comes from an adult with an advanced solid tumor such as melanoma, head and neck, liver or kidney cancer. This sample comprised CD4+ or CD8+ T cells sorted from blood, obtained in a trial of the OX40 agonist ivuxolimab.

The CDR3 DNA reads TGTGCCAGCAGCTTGAGGACAGGGTTCTATAATTCACCCCTCCACTTT. Its translation is CASSLRTGFYNSPLHF. The chain has TRBV5-8 and TRBJ1-6; 8 nucleotides align to TRBD1. With 1 base clipped from V and 3 bases from J, the junction kept 3 bases outside the gene matches. This CDR3 comprises 16 residues. From germline, CDR1 is SGHTS and CDR2 YDEGEE.